This TCR beta chain came from a study of T cell responses to AZD1222 COVID-19 vaccine. Points from the study as a whole: Nearly half of spike-specific TCRs reportedly target unmutated variant regions. A rise in Spike-specific TCR breadth and depth followed two AZD1222 doses.

Notes on this clone: Its antigen is unknown.

Clones were read by immunoSEQ multiplex PCR, and TCRdb kept only the in-frame ones, dropping some. The repertoire includes 95,000 to 150,000 clones, roughly nine tenths of them detected once, and 7.2% sits in the top ten. This CDR3 comprises 16 residues. Germline V gene data show CDR1 as SGHRS and CDR2 as YFSETQ. V lost 4 bases to trimming and J lost 3 bases; unmatched junction nucleotides: 9. This specimen consisted of peripheral blood, obtained on day 0 of AZD1222 vaccination. The TCR was taken from an adult in good health. The rearrangement links TRBV5-1 to TRBJ1-1, with 10 nucleotides matching TRBD1. The CDR3 spells CASSPGQGNADTEAFF. The CDR3, as DNA: TGCGCCAGCAGCCCGGGACAGGGGAACGCGGACACTGAAGCTTTCTTT.